These 29 T cell receptor beta chains share one sample of origin, sequenced in a study of T cells after yellow fever vaccination (dated by TCRdb to between 2018 and 2020). Library preparation employed 5' RACE. The instrument given in TCRdb is Illumina NovaSeq 6000. Clones were called with MiXCR by TCRdb after fastp trimmed the public reads at Q25, and only in-frame beta chains were retained. All rows with the same CDR3 protein become a single entry with the most common DNA and genes. Present in this sample are around 320,000 distinct CDR3 sequences, approximately 4.3% of which were seen just once. The top ten clonotypes cover less than 20% of the sample. Explained via the paper, the treatment or condition label denotes: live attenuated yellow fever vaccine strain. Specimen: PBMCs, collected 15 days after the yellow fever booster vaccination. These receptor sequences come from a man younger than 35 who received the YFV17D yellow fever vaccine.

The chain joins TRBV20-1 to TRBJ2-2; D not resolved. Trimming left V 2 bases short and J 2 bases short, with 9 bases between. The CDR3 extends over 14 amino acids. Germline CDR1 and CDR2: DFQATT and SNEGSKA (reference sequence). The chain's CDR3 is CSARNSPNTGELFF. DNA of the CDR3: TGCAGTGCTAGAAACAGCCCCAACACCGGGGAGCTGTTTTTT.

This clonotype was counted many times. The CDR3 does not close with the conserved phenylalanine or tryptophan, likely indicating a read error. The DNA of the CDR3 is TGCGCCAGCAGCCCGGGACAGGACACTGAAGCTTTCCTT. Protein: CASSPGQDTEAFL. The genes are TRBV5-1 and TRBJ1-1; the match to TRBD1 covers 8 bases. The CDR3 spans 13 residues. Losses at the gene ends were 4 bases for V and 3 bases for J; bases not matched to a gene: 2. Germline loops: CDR1 SGHRS, CDR2 YFSETQ.

This clonotype was picked up many times. The chain links TRBV7-6 to TRBJ1-6; tentatively, D is TRBD1 (5 bases). The length of the CDR3 is 15 residues. CDR1 is SGHVS, CDR2 FNYEAQ, per germline. Trimming took 1 base from V and 10 from J, leaving 14 bases between them. CDR3 DNA sequence: TGTGCCAGCAGCTTAGGGGGGGGGGTACAATCACCCCTCCACTTT. Translated: CASSLGGGVQSPLHF.

This clonotype was seen many times. The chain uses TRBV5-1 and TRBJ2-7, with D possibly TRBD1 on 6 matching bases. The V gene's germline CDR1 is SGHRS and CDR2 YFSETQ. The length of the CDR3 is 13 residues. V was trimmed by 0 bases and J by 4 bases, leaving 8 bases between them. The CDR3 sequence: CASSLGTDYEQYV. The CDR3 DNA is TGCGCCAGCAGCTTGGGGACAGATTACGAGCAGTACGTC.

The V call is TRBV25-1, the J call TRBJ2-4; TRBD1 is a possible D gene (7 bases). The V and J ends lost 4 bases and 1 base respectively, with 11 bases between them. The CDR3 has 15 residues. CDR1 MGHDK and CDR2 SYGVNS come from the germline V gene. CDR3 loop: CASSAGGFAKNIQYF. The CDR3 bases are TGTGCCAGCAGTGCAGGGGGGTTTGCCAAAAACATTCAGTACTTC.

The J gene is TRBJ2-1, the V gene TRBV11-2, with D hard to call. Germline values: CDR1 SGHAT, CDR2 FQNNGV. V was shortened by 1 base and J by 10 bases, with 11 bases between the two germline ends. The CDR3 runs 13 residues. The CDR3 DNA is TGTGCCAGCAGCTTAGTCGGGCCGCGGGAGCAGTTCTTC. Amino acid sequence: CASSLVGPREQFF.

In this sample, this clonotype turned up many times. The chain is built from TRBV5-1 and TRBJ1-1; D might be TRBD1 (5 bases). CDR1 is SGHRS, CDR2 YFSETQ, per germline. The CDR3 loop spans 17 amino acids. Trimming took off 5 bases at V and 6 bases at J, with 26 bases between the two ends. CDR3 DNA sequence: TGCGCCAGCAGTCGAGGTGGAGGGGACTTCGCGGGTCCTGAAGCTTTCTTT. Encoded protein: CASSRGGGDFAGPEAFF.

The sample holds many counts of this clonotype. The chain combines TRBV12-5 with TRBJ2-5; D possibly corresponds to TRBD2 (6 bases). V was clipped by 5 bases and J by 4 bases, with 14 bases between them. The CDR3 length is 14 residues. Germline CDR1 and CDR2: LGHNT and FRNRAP. The CDR3 DNA reads TGTGCTAGTGGTCCCGGAGGGGTCCGAGAGACCCAGTACTTC. As protein: CASGPGGVRETQYF. Supplemented by reference TRBV12-5 and TRBJ2-5, the full variable domain reads DARVTQTPRHKVTEMGQEVTMRCQPILGHNTVFWYRQTMMQGLELLAYFRNRAPLDDSGMPKDRFSAEMPDATLATLKIQPSEPRDSAVYFCASGPGGVRETQYFGPGTRLLVL.

The CDR3 bases are TGCAGTGCTAGAGGTGGGGCTGGAAACACCATATATTTT. Translating gives CSARGGAGNTIYF. The rearrangement uses TRBV20-1 and TRBJ1-3; no firm D call. The CDR3 consists of 13 residues. The V end lost 1 base, the J end lost 2 bases, and 6 bases lay between the germline ends. CDR1 and CDR2 from the germline V gene are DFQATT and SNEGSKA (reference sequence).

This clonotype appeared many times. The chain uses TRBV7-6 and TRBJ2-1; D not resolved. The germline V and J ends were trimmed by 0 bases and 9 bases, with 9 bases remaining between them. CDR3 length: 13 residues. The germline V gene encodes CDR1 SGHVS and CDR2 FNYEAQ. The CDR3 DNA is TGTGCCAGCAGCTTAGCGCACGGTGCTGAGCAGTTCTTC. Residues: CASSLAHGAEQFF.

This clonotype has just a few counts. The chain is built from TRBV29-1 and TRBJ2-5; D might be TRBD1 (5 bases). Germline V gene data show CDR1 as SQVTM and CDR2 as ANQGSEA. This CDR3 has 16 residues. V lost 6 bases, J lost 4 bases, and 24 bases lay in between. CDR3 coding DNA: TGCAGCGTCGAATCTGCAGGGTCTGGGTACCTAGAGACCCAGTACTTC. Translation: CSVESAGSGYLETQYF.

This clonotype was counted many times. V is TRBV6-6 and J is TRBJ2-2; 13 positions agree with TRBD2. CDR1 and CDR2 from the germline V gene are MNHNY and SVGAGI (reference sequence). V lost 5 bases, J lost 5 bases, and 8 bases stayed unmatched. This CDR3 comprises 17 residues. The CDR3 sequence: CASSPLAGGPGTGELFF. CDR3 nucleotide sequence: TGTGCCAGCAGTCCACTAGCGGGGGGGCCTGGAACCGGGGAGCTGTTTTTT.

This clonotype showed up many times. The V gene is TRBV7-2, the J gene TRBJ2-5; the match to TRBD2 covers 8 bases. CDR3 size: 14 residues. Germline loops: CDR1 SGHTA, CDR2 FQGNSA. Germline trimming cut 2 bases from V and 7 bases from J; bases unmatched to any gene: 6. The chain's CDR3 is CASSLSGGVGTQYF. The CDR3 nucleotides read TGTGCCAGCAGCTTAAGCGGGGGCGTGGGGACCCAGTACTTC.

This clonotype has at least ten counts. V gene TRBV2 combines with J gene TRBJ1-5; the match to TRBD1 covers 7 bases. The CDR3 sequence is 13 residues long. V gave up 6 bases and J gave up 4 bases; unmatched junction bases: 3. Germline CDR1 is SNHLY and CDR2 is FYNNEI. The chain's CDR3 is CASRRDSNQPQHF. The CDR3, as DNA: TGTGCCAGCAGGCGGGACAGTAATCAGCCCCAGCATTTT.

The chain links TRBV5-1 to TRBJ2-5, with 9 bases fitting TRBD2. The V gene end was trimmed by 0 bases and the J gene end by 4 bases; junction bases not matched to a gene: 10. Germline CDR1 SGHRS, CDR2 YFSETQ. This CDR3 region has 17 residues. The CDR3 here is CASSLEASGAPGETQYF. For the CDR3, the DNA is TGCGCCAGCAGCTTGGAGGCTAGCGGGGCCCCCGGAGAGACCCAGTACTTC.

This clonotype has a count of ten or more. A junction end diverges from the germline sequence, so it may reflect a read error. The V call is TRBV12-3 or TRBV12-4, the J call TRBJ1-2, with 7 bases that match TRBD1. This CDR3 comprises 8 residues. CDR3 nucleotide sequence: TGTGCCAGCAGCGGGACAGCTTTC. Translation: CASSGTAF.

This clonotype has ten or more counts. This sequence joins TRBV12-3 or TRBV12-4 and TRBJ2-3; a weak D match, TRBD2 (6 bases). Trimming removed 7 bases from V and 8 bases from J, with 19 bases in between. The CDR3 loop spans 14 amino acids. CDR3 DNA: TGTGCCAGCATCTCCGGGACTCCGCCCGGTACGCAGTATTTT. It encodes CASISGTPPGTQYF.

The sample holds many counts of this clonotype. The chain has TRBV5-1 and TRBJ2-3, with TRBD2 matching over 9 bases. V dropped 2 bases and J dropped 2; count of bases not matched to a gene: 9. CDR1 and CDR2 from the germline V gene are SGHRS and YFSETQ. CDR3 length: 17 residues. CDR3 coding DNA: TGCGCCAGCAGCTTCGGGGAGCGGGGGGCCCCCACAGATACGCAGTATTTT. This gives the protein CASSFGERGAPTDTQYF.

This clonotype was found many times. V usage is TRBV25-1 and J usage is TRBJ2-4; no clear D gene. In germline, CDR1 is MGHDK, CDR2 SYGVNS. The CDR3 contains 12 residues. V lost 5 bases and J lost 5, with 7 bases in between. CDR3 DNA: TGTGCCAGCAGTTATGGGGAAAACATTCAGTACTTC. It codes for CASSYGENIQYF.

This clonotype appeared many times. This chain connects TRBV7-8 to TRBJ2-2; TRBD2 matches at 7 bases. Germline CDR1 and CDR2: SGHVS and FQNEAQ. V shed 8 bases, J shed 5 bases, and the junction held 11 bases outside the gene matches. The CDR3 spans 15 residues. CDR3 residues: CASLLGGEGTGELFF. The DNA for the CDR3 is TGTGCCAGCCTGCTGGGCGGGGAGGGAACCGGGGAGCTGTTTTTT.

In this sample, this clonotype turned up a few times. The chain links TRBV7-8 to TRBJ2-7; D unresolved. CDR1 and CDR2 from the germline V gene are SGHVS and FQNEAQ. The CDR3 contains 14 residues. The V gene lost 2 bases and the J gene lost 5 bases, with 13 bases spanning the gap. The CDR3 is CASSLISRGNEQYV. The CDR3 DNA is TGTGCCAGCAGCTTAATTTCAAGAGGAAACGAGCAGTACGTC.

The table lists this clonotype with a few counts. The CDR3 nucleotides are TGTGCCACCAGTGCTGAGACAGGGGATGTCACTGAAGCTTTCTTT. Its translation is CATSAETGDVTEAFF. The chain employs TRBV24-1 and TRBJ1-1; 8 bases align to TRBD1. V dropped 5 bases and J dropped 4; count of bases not matched to a gene: 8. The germline CDR1 and CDR2 sequences are KGHDR and SFDVKD. CDR3 size: 15 residues.

This clonotype was counted many times. This rearrangement joins TRBV27 to TRBJ1-2, with a weak D call TRBD1 (5 bases). This CDR3 spans 13 amino acids. Trimming cost V 5 bases and J 7 bases, with 14 bases left between them. CDR1 and CDR2 from the germline V gene are MNHEY and SMNVEV (reference sequence). The CDR3 sequence is CASSAQGLPGYTF. The CDR3 coding sequence is TGTGCCAGCAGTGCGCAGGGACTCCCTGGCTACACCTTC.

This clonotype occurred many times. The genes are TRBV5-1 and TRBJ2-1, with D perhaps TRBD1 (7 bases). V lost 4 bases and J lost 4, with 15 bases in between. Germline V gene data show CDR1 as SGHRS and CDR2 as YFSETQ. The CDR3 sequence is 15 residues long. The CDR3 DNA is TGCGCCAGCAGCCCCCAGGGGGGTCAGTACAATGAGCAGTTCTTC. This sequence encodes CASSPQGGQYNEQFF.

In this sample, this clonotype turned up many times. The chain is built from TRBV27 and TRBJ1-1, with 11 bases identical to TRBD1. Germline V gene data show CDR1 as MNHEY and CDR2 as SMNVEV (reference sequence). This CDR3 is 16 amino acids long. V gave up 3 bases and J gave up 5 bases; unmatched junction bases: 8. CDR3 loop: CASSFSAGQGVTEAFF. As DNA, the CDR3 is TGTGCCAGCAGTTTTTCCGCGGGACAGGGGGTTACTGAAGCTTTCTTT.

The gene calls are TRBV6-1 and TRBJ2-1; 8 nucleotides align to TRBD2. J lost 5 bases, V lost 2 bases, and 5 bases had no gene match. Germline CDR1 and CDR2: MNHNS and SASEGT. The CDR3 has 15 amino acids. CDR3 in DNA: TGTGCCAGCAGTGAAATGGCGGGGGGCCACAATGAGCAGTTCTTC. Its translation is CASSEMAGGHNEQFF.

This clonotype appeared many times. V and J are TRBV7-6 and TRBJ2-3; tentatively, D is TRBD2 (5 bases). The V and J ends lost 5 bases and 6 bases respectively, with 9 bases between them. CDR3 length: 12 amino acids. Germline CDR1 SGHVS, CDR2 FNYEAQ. The CDR3 sequence is CASSASGDTQYF. The CDR3 DNA is TGTGCCAGCAGCGCCTCGGGGGATACGCAGTATTTT. Supplemented by reference TRBV7-6 and TRBJ2-3, the full variable domain reads GAGVSQSPRYKVTKRGQDVALRCDPISGHVSLYWYRQALGQGPEFLTYFNYEAQQDKSGLPNDRFSAERPEGSISTLTIQRTEQRDSAMYRCASSASGDTQYFGPGTRLTVL.

Many counts were recorded for this clonotype. The chain combines TRBV5-1 with TRBJ2-4, with 8 bases fitting TRBD1. Germline-derived CDR1 and CDR2 are SGHRS and YFSETQ. CDR3 size: 14 residues. With 3 bases clipped from V and 7 bases from J, the junction kept 6 bases outside the gene matches. The CDR3 DNA follows: TGCGCCAGCAGCTCCCAGGGGGCTGGGAACATTCAGTACTTC. It is translated as CASSSQGAGNIQYF.

This clonotype showed up many times. The chain combines TRBV10-3 with TRBJ2-2, with D possibly TRBD1 on 5 matching bases. Germline assignment: CDR1 ENHRY and CDR2 SYGVKD. The germline V and J ends were trimmed by 9 bases and 6 bases, with 8 bases remaining between them. The CDR3 totals 11 residues. DNA for the CDR3: TGTGCCATTCAGGGTTCCGGGGAGCTGTTTTTT. Amino acid sequence: CAIQGSGELFF.